This note documents a single T cell receptor beta chain sequence. J gave up 9 bases and V 4 bases, and 17 bases lay outside the gene matches. This CDR3 contains 17 residues. The germline CDR1 and CDR2 sequences are SGDLS and YYNGEE. In the original processing: Amplification of reference gene primers was used by the study to estimate nucleated cell counts. The table came from immunoSEQ multiplex PCR; TCRdb's copy has only in-frame clones and leaves some out. The V and J calls and clone size were taken over from that table, and D and trimming were inferred from the DNA. In the table there are tens of thousands of clones, about three quarters of which are singletons. The data were taken from a study of blood T cell repertoires in COVID-19. Looking at the study overall: COVID-19 samples, acute and convalescent, were from the United States, Italy and Spain. The cDNA or gDNA used as material had been derived from T cells, B-cell-depleted T cells, or PBMCs.

The sequence came from a human donor in a cohort sampled during active COVID-19. Sample: peripheral blood. The chain joins TRBV9 to TRBJ2-1, with 9 bases fitting TRBD2. CDR3 region: CASSPDSGLAGTGEQFF. The CDR3 DNA is TGTGCCAGCAGCCCGGATTCGGGTCTAGCGGGGACTGGTGAGCAGTTCTTC.